This T cell receptor beta chain is drawn from a study of blood T cells in healthy people across ages (dated by TCRdb to 2013 to 2016). About the study as a whole: In model experiments, template switching captured about one uniquely barcoded TCR beta cDNA molecule for every two T cells. To avoid experimental bias, donors of different ages were distributed randomly across sequencing lanes. Two additional independent replicas of 1 million unique cDNA reads from the same blood draw were analyzed for two donors (one aged 18 to 30 and one aged 80 or older). Using deep sequencing normalized with unique cDNA molecular identifiers, the study measured how TCR beta repertoire diversity changes with age. The donors were divided into four age groups: young (average approximately 15 years), middle-aged (around 37), aged (62) and long-lived (around 87).

The full study reports these points: The CMV infection status of donors was not known, potentially confounding age-related changes in expanded clonotypes. Estimates of total diversity based on one million sequenced T cells were considered lower bounds and underestimates. Compared with the aged group, the long-lived group had more naive CD4+ T cells, fewer expanded clones and increased TCR diversity, suggesting age selection. Because profiling used bulk unsorted PBMCs, naive and antigen-experienced compartments could not be compared conclusively. Observed TCR beta diversity per million T cells fell roughly linearly with age, and a significant reduction was already apparent by age around 39. There was a strong correlation between observed TCR beta diversity and the percentage of naive T cells measured by flow cytometry.

The germline ends are 15 bases apart after V is trimmed by 0 bases and J by 9 bases. Reading the germline V gene gives CDR1 MGHRA and CDR2 YSYEKL. The CDR3 holds 16 amino acids from the cysteine to the phenylalanine. Only the CDR3 DNA is retained, 48 bases long and in frame from the first base. This clonotype was seen a handful of times. The antigen this receptor binds is unknown. Per-base qualities were not stored, and no clone one base away is much larger. Library generation was performed with 5' RACE. TCRdb records Illumina HiSeq 2500 as the sequencer. The second PCR ran for roughly 7 to 11 cycles and used a J-beta primer mix along with a sample-barcoded 5' primer. A template-switch 5' adaptor carrying 12 random nucleotides introduced a unique molecular identifier onto each TCR beta cDNA molecule. Each sample yielded at least 2.5 million CDR3-containing paired-end reads. All of the RNA was converted into first-strand cDNA using the Mint cDNA synthesis kit, with a TRBC-specific oligonucleotide serving as the primer. Following uracil-DNA glycosylase treatment, all cDNA underwent a first 18-cycle PCR with the universal primers M1SS and BC2_uni_R. In the original analysis: Each sample was normalized by randomly selecting 1 million high-quality reads, each carrying a distinct molecular identifier. Reads sharing molecular identifiers were discarded rather than binned into consensus sequences. MiTCR, run with a Q25 quality threshold and the strictest error-elimination algorithm, handled CDR3 identification, clonotype clustering and error correction. A nonparametric unseen species model using Euler transformation provided a lower-bound estimate of total TCR beta diversity. TCRdb trimmed the raw reads at Q25, called clones with MiXCR and kept productive beta chains. Rows matching on CDR3 protein sequence are summarized as one entry with the most common DNA and genes. The V and J calls and clone size are TCRdb's, not the authors'. In all, the sample holds hundreds of thousands of distinct CDR3 sequences, and approximately 21% of those were seen once. The top ten clonotypes cover roughly 3.6% of the sample.

Systemically healthy Caucasian individuals from Russia, approximately 39 in total and aged roughly 6 to 100 years, were included as donors. Approximately 11 milliliters of peripheral blood were drawn from each donor into EDTA-treated Vacutainer tubes. PBMCs were isolated by Ficoll-Paque density-gradient centrifugation, with at least 7 million obtained per sample. Trizol reagent was used to extract total RNA from the PBMCs, yielding at least 5.5 micrograms per sample. Naive CD45RAhigh/CD27high T cell percentages were measured by flow cytometry on a PBMC aliquot from every donor. This sequence was found in a man aged 65-85 years in good health. Sequencing was carried out using blood. The chain is made from TRBV4-1 and TRBJ1-6, with no D gene named confidently. For the CDR3, the sequence is CASSQEGEEGRSPLHF. The DNA reads TGCGCCAGCAGCCAAGAAGGCGAGGAGGGTCGTTCACCCCTCCACTTT.